Here is one TCR beta chain with its context. The CDR3 has 15 amino acids. Germline-derived CDR1 and CDR2 are DFQATT and SNEGSKA (reference sequence). These data come from a study of T cells expressing NK-cell markers. Background on the study: Of eight sequenced donors, seven were HCMV-seropositive and one HCMV-seronegative.

TCRdb reprocessed the 5' RACE reads and stores each CDR3 protein as one record, lacking DNA. The repertoire table contains about 380,000 distinct CDR3 sequences. What was sequenced was blood T cells: a sorted CD56 or NKG2C T cell subset, CD4+ or CD8+ T cells, or bulk PBMC T cells (not recorded which). The chain has TRBV20-1 and TRBJ2-5; TCRdb indicates TRBD1, and absent DNA this call remains unverified. The TCR sequence derives from a man aged 18-70 years in good health. This CDR3 reads CSATLTGGLQETQYF.